Sequencing of this TCR beta chain was carried out in a study of OX40 agonist ivuxolimab in advanced cancers. Whole-study context: The study enrolled dose-escalation patients with hepatocellular carcinoma, melanoma, renal cell or head and neck cancer.

Libraries were prepared by immunoSEQ multiplex PCR; TCRdb keeps only in-frame clonotypes and omits some of them. The sample lists fewer than 90,000 clones, around nine tenths occurring once. Exclusion of a patient followed from autoimmune disease history or systemic immunosuppression. The ends were cut back, 5 bases at V and 8 bases at J, with 10 bases in the middle. The CDR3 contains 11 residues. Germline CDR1 reads GTSNPN; CDR2 reads SVGIG (reference sequence). This chain connects TRBV30 to TRBJ2-1, with D perhaps given as TRBD1 or TRBD2 (6 bases each). The sequencing here drew on CD4+ or CD8+ T cells sorted from blood, taken in a trial of the OX40 agonist ivuxolimab. The receptor's source is an adult with an advanced solid tumor such as melanoma, head and neck, liver or kidney cancer. CDR3 coding DNA: TGTGCCTGGGACAGGAGGGATGAGCAGTTCTTC. Its translation is CAWDRRDEQFF. The full variable domain, in which reference TRBV30 and TRBJ2-1 provide the parts outside the CDR3, is SQTIHQWPATLVQPVGSPLSLECTVEGTSNPNLYWYRQAAGRGLQLLFYSVGIGQISSEVPQNLSASRPQDRQFILSSKKLLLSDSGFYLCAWDRRDEQFFGPGTRLTVL.